These 7 T cell receptor beta chains came from one sample sequenced in a study of T cells in Graves' hyperthyroidism and ophthalmopathy. Using RNA transcripts as the source, TCR beta CDR3 regions were amplified. With the HTBI primer set, the TCR CDR3 went through a first round of RT-PCR. Via MiXCR, TCRdb re-called the multiplex PCR reads, giving one row per CDR3 protein. The data show about half a million distinct CDR3 sequences, 20% to 25% seen once. What was sequenced was blood. The receptors were gathered from a woman in her seventies with Graves' ophthalmopathy.

In this sample, this clonotype turned up many times. The rearrangement joins TRBV11-1 to TRBJ2-7, with 7 bases fitting TRBD2. With 4 bases clipped from V and 0 bases from J, the junction kept 9 bases outside the gene matches. The CDR3 runs 16 residues. From germline, CDR1 is SGHAT and CDR2 FQDESV (reference sequence). The CDR3: CASSSTGTISSYEQYF. The CDR3 coding sequence is TGTGCCAGCAGCTCTACCGGGACTATAAGCTCCTACGAGCAGTACTTC.

The V gene is TRBV7-9, the J gene TRBJ2-5; D ambiguous. The CDR3 length is 13 residues. The germline V gene encodes CDR1 SEHNR and CDR2 FQNEAQ (reference sequence). The germline V and J ends were trimmed by 7 bases and 5 bases, with 14 bases remaining between them. CDR3 in amino acids: CASIPDTEETQYF. CDR3 sequence (DNA): TGTGCCAGCATCCCCGACACGGAGGAGACCCAGTACTTC.

This clonotype has ten or more counts. The genes are TRBV19 and TRBJ2-2; tentatively, D is TRBD2 (5 bases). Trimming cost V 0 bases and J 7 bases, with 6 bases left between them. Germline lookup yields CDR1 LNHDA and CDR2 SQIVND (reference sequence). This CDR3 is 13 amino acids long. CDR3 loop: CASSIDRGGELFF. The DNA of the CDR3 is TGTGCCAGTAGTATAGATCGGGGCGGGGAGCTGTTTTTT.

The table lists this clonotype with many counts. The chain carries TRBV3-1 and TRBJ2-3; 7 positions match TRBD1. Per the germline V gene, CDR1 is LGHDT and CDR2 is YNNKEL (reference sequence). The CDR3 length is 13 residues. V lost 7 bases to trimming and J lost 3 bases; unmatched junction nucleotides: 4. CDR3 amino acids: CASTPGGTDTQYF. The CDR3 DNA reads TGTGCCAGCACTCCAGGGGGAACAGATACGCAGTATTTT.

This clonotype turned up a few times. The V call is TRBV11-2, the J call TRBJ2-1, with 8 positions matching TRBD1. V lost 0 bases and J lost 14; bases outside the gene matches: 3. The CDR3 consists of 12 residues. CDR1 is SGHAT, CDR2 FQNNGV, per germline. CDR3 loop: CASSLDRTGKFF. In nucleotides, the CDR3 is TGTGCCAGCAGCTTAGATAGGACAGGGAAGTTCTTC. Together with reference TRBV11-2 and TRBJ2-1, the CDR3 gives the full variable domain: EAGVAQSPRYKIIEKRQSVAFWCNPISGHATLYWYQQILGQGPKLLIQFQNNGVVDDSQLPKDRFSAERLKGVDSTLKIQPAKLEDSAVYLCASSLDRTGKFFGPGTRLTVL.

The chain links TRBV20-1 to TRBJ2-4; D is unresolved. The CDR3 has 12 amino acids. Germline CDR1 reads DFQATT; CDR2 reads SNEGSKA (reference sequence). V lost 5 bases and J lost 8, with 13 bases in between. The chain's CDR3 is CSALALSDIQYF. The CDR3 DNA reads TGCAGTGCTCTTGCTCTCTCAGACATTCAGTACTTC.

Many counts were recorded for this clonotype. The chain recombines TRBV7-2 with TRBJ1-2; a weak D match, TRBD1 (5 bases). Trimming shortened V by 1 base and J by 3 bases, and 9 bases separated the two germline ends. Germline CDR1 and CDR2: SGHTA and FQGNSA. The CDR3 runs to 14 residues. The CDR3 region is CASSLEGRYYGYTF. In nucleotides, the CDR3 is TGTGCCAGCAGCTTAGAGGGGAGATACTATGGCTACACCTTC.